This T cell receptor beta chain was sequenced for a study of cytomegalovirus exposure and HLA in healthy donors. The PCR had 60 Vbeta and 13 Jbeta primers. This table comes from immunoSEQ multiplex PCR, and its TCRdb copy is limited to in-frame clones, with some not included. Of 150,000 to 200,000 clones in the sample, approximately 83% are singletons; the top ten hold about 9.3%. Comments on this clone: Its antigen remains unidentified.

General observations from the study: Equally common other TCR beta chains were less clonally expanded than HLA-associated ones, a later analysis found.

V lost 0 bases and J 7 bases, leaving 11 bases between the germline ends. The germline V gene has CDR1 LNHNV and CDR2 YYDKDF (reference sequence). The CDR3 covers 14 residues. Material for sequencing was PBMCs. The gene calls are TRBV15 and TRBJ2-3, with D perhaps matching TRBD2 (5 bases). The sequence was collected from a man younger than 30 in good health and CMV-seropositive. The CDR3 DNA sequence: TGTGCCACCAGCAGAGAGCGGGTTTTGAATACGCAGTATTTT. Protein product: CATSRERVLNTQYF.